The TCR beta chain under discussion was sequenced for a study of shared clonotypes between healthy human individuals (TCRdb year 2020). Background on the whole study: The cohort comprised a couple of women and a few men aged 18 to 49 years. Each donor's leukapheresis produced roughly between roughly 0.85 and 10 billion PBMCs. Libraries were prepared and TCR repertoires were sequenced by different laboratories using diverse techniques, in order to increase sequencing depth and limit assay-specific biases. Blood TCR repertoires of about 5 healthy adults were deeply sequenced to estimate repertoire size and the extent of clonotype sharing between individuals. Per donor, three plates each were used for CD4 naive and CD4 memory, two for CD8 naive, and one for CD8 memory.

This clone was counted between two and nine times. The antigen this receptor binds is unknown. Base quality data are lacking; no much larger clone is found one base away. Using the deep immunoSEQ assay, TCR CDR3 regions were amplified from genomic DNA by multiplex PCR. Extracted genomic DNA from each cell subset was distributed evenly across all wells of several immunoSEQ 96-well plates, and each plate was treated as a replicate. Each replicate PCR for sorted subsets received approximately 200 ng genomic DNA, equal to some 32,000 T cell genomes. Purified libraries were quantified with a Qubit 3.0 fluorometer, sized on a Bioanalyzer 2100, and re-quantified with the KAPA Library Quantification kit. Every immunoSEQ 96-well plate was sequenced on a separate single-read 150-cycle Illumina NextSeq 550 flow cell. Per the source publication's procedure: Because the immunoSEQ output included only junctional sequences and no quality scores, the filtering could not be the same as the filtering used for full-length reads. Sequences were annotated with PyIR, a Python wrapper for IgBLAST v1.9, using IMGT germline references to assign V/J genes and CDR3. Reads were removed for weak V/J assignments (E-value above 1e-6), missing CDR3, stop codons, out-of-frame junctions, or ambiguous translated residues. V3J clonotypes were defined as sequences sharing an identical inferred V gene, J gene, and CDR3 amino acid sequence. The percentage overlap between two repertoires was calculated by dividing the number of shared unique clonotypes by the size of the smaller repertoire. Three approaches were used to assess repertoire richness: RTK rarefaction, the Chao1 estimator, and Recon v2.1 estimates of unobserved clonotypes. Generation probabilities for all TCRbeta clonotypes obtained by the gDNA method from a few donors were computed using OLGA. In TCRdb, the immuneACCESS table is reduced to in-frame sequences with V and J assigned. These tables do not hold every clone; where another copy was compared, an unresolved V gene accounts for under half, and the others remain unexplained. That table is the source of V, J and clone size, and D and trimming were worked out from the DNA. This sample comprises some 2,100,000 clones, 93% of them detected only once. The ten largest make up about 1.8% of the sample.

CD8 naive samples consisted of CD45RO-negative cells that were positively selected for CCR7, yielding a CD45RA+CCR7+ population without TemRA cells. Donors were healthy HIV-negative adults with no recently reported acute infections or vaccinations. Every donor was a Caucasian adult residing in Nashville, Tennessee, USA. Blood was collected by leukapheresis, and PBMCs were isolated by Ficoll-Histopaque density gradient centrifugation and then cryopreserved in liquid nitrogen vapor phase. Analytical flow cytometry was used to check the purity and quantity of each magnetically sorted T cell population. Genomic DNA was isolated from every sorted fraction and measured by UV absorbance on a Nanodrop 2000c. The investigation overall reported the following: The small number of donors limited the genetic and exposure-history diversity represented. When a few donors were compared, the shared fraction of clonotypes was about 5% for naive CD4, roughly 3.3% for naive CD8, roughly 2.5% for memory CD4, and 0.35% to 0.4% for memory CD8. Based on pairwise subsampling, the degree of clonotype sharing among donors was expected to be affected by sequencing depth. Naive subsets generally had larger estimated clonotype richness than memory subsets. Even with the large sequencing depth, rarefaction of the sorted-subset datasets indicated that sequencing was incomplete. Higher generation probabilities were observed for clonotypes shared by all four sorted-subset donors than for non-shared clonotypes. Sampling was limited to blood, and TCR repertoires in tissue likely differ from TCR repertoires in blood.

CDR1 and CDR2, per the germline V gene (reference sequence), are LNHDA and SQIVND. V was cut back by 3 bases and J by 4 bases, leaving a gap of 12 bases between them. From cysteine to phenylalanine, the CDR3 is 14 amino acids long. Only the CDR3 region is kept as DNA, spanning 42 bases read in frame from base 1. Recombination joined TRBV19 with TRBJ1-1; TRBD1 is a weak D gene call, 6 bases matching. The specimen sequenced was naive CD8+ T cells from PBMCs. The cell subset or site label on this specimen signifies: CD45RA+CCR7+. The origin of this receptor is a young man in good health. Some clones in this sample may be carry-over from other donors' samples. CDR3 sequence: CASSMRGGTTEAFF. DNA sequence: TGTGCCAGTAGTATGAGAGGGGGTACCACTGAAGCTTTCTTT.